The clone carrying this TCR beta chain has a handful of counts. Its cognate antigen is unknown. This sample was included in a study of beta chain features in type 1 diabetes. Every donor provided one heparinised blood draw, which averaged about 116 mL. The entirety of the isolated RNA underwent reverse transcription, so expressed TCRB transcripts were sequenced. The protocol was immunoSEQ multiplex PCR, while the TCRdb copy is restricted to in-frame clones and leaves out a portion. The profile shows under 150,000 clones, 9% of them singletons. Findings and limits, study-wide: TCRB CDR3s from Type 1 diabetes patients were moderately but significantly shorter in all four CD4+ subsets. PCR might show a preference for shorter templates, equally across patients and controls. Individuals with type 1 diabetes displayed fewer insertions and more deletions at VDJ junctions.

The germline V gene has CDR1 KGHSH and CDR2 LQKENI. This CDR3 contains 15 residues. The V end was cut by 3 bases, the J end by 1 base, with 13 bases between. Sequences were obtained from central memory CD4+ T cells from blood. The rearrangement uses TRBV18 and TRBJ2-7; a weak D match, TRBD2 (5 bases). The clonotype originates from a man aged 30 to 45 with type 1 diabetes. CDR3 bases: TGTGCCAGCTCACCGAAAGGACGGGATTCCTACGAGCAGTACTTC. The encoded protein is CASSPKGRDSYEQYF.